The source of this T cell receptor (beta chain) is a study of blood T cell repertoires in COVID-19. On the study more broadly: The study drew acute and convalescent COVID-19 samples from the United States, Italy and Spain. T cells, B-cell-depleted T cells, or PBMCs supplied cDNA or gDNA.

This clone was observed once. Under the authors' procedure: Cell counts per sample came from amplifying reference gene primers. Some clones are missing from TCRdb's copy, which holds only in-frame ones; the method was immunoSEQ multiplex PCR. V and J calls plus clone size are reproduced from that table; the DNA served to infer D and trimming. The sample has approximately 250,000 clones; roughly 85% are singletons. The V gene's germline CDR1 is SNHLY and CDR2 FYNNEI. The CDR3 extends over 12 amino acids. J lost 4 bases, V lost 10 bases, and 4 bases had no gene match. This chain uses TRBV2 with TRBJ1-1, with TRBD1 identical over 9 bases. This TCR came from a woman between 50 and 59 years old with acute COVID-19. Sequencing input: PBMCs or T cells enriched from blood (not recorded which). The DNA for the CDR3 is TGTGCCACCACAGGGGGCGGCACTGAAGCTTTCTTT. This codes for CATTGGGTEAFF.